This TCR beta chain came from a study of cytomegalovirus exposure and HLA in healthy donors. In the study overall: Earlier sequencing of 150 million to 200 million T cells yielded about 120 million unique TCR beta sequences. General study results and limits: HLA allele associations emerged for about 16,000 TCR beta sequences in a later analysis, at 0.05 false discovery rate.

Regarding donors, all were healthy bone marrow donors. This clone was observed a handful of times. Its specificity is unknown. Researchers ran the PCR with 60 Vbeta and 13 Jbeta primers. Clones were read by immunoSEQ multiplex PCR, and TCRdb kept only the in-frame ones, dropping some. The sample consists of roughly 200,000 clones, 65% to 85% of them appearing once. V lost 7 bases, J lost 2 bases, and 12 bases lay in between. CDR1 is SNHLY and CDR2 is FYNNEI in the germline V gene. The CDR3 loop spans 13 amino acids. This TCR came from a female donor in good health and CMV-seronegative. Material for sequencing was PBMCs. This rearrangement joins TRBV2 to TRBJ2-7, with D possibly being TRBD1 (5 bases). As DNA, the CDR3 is TGTGCCAGCAAGGGGCCAATCACCTACGAGCAGTACTTC. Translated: CASKGPITYEQYF.